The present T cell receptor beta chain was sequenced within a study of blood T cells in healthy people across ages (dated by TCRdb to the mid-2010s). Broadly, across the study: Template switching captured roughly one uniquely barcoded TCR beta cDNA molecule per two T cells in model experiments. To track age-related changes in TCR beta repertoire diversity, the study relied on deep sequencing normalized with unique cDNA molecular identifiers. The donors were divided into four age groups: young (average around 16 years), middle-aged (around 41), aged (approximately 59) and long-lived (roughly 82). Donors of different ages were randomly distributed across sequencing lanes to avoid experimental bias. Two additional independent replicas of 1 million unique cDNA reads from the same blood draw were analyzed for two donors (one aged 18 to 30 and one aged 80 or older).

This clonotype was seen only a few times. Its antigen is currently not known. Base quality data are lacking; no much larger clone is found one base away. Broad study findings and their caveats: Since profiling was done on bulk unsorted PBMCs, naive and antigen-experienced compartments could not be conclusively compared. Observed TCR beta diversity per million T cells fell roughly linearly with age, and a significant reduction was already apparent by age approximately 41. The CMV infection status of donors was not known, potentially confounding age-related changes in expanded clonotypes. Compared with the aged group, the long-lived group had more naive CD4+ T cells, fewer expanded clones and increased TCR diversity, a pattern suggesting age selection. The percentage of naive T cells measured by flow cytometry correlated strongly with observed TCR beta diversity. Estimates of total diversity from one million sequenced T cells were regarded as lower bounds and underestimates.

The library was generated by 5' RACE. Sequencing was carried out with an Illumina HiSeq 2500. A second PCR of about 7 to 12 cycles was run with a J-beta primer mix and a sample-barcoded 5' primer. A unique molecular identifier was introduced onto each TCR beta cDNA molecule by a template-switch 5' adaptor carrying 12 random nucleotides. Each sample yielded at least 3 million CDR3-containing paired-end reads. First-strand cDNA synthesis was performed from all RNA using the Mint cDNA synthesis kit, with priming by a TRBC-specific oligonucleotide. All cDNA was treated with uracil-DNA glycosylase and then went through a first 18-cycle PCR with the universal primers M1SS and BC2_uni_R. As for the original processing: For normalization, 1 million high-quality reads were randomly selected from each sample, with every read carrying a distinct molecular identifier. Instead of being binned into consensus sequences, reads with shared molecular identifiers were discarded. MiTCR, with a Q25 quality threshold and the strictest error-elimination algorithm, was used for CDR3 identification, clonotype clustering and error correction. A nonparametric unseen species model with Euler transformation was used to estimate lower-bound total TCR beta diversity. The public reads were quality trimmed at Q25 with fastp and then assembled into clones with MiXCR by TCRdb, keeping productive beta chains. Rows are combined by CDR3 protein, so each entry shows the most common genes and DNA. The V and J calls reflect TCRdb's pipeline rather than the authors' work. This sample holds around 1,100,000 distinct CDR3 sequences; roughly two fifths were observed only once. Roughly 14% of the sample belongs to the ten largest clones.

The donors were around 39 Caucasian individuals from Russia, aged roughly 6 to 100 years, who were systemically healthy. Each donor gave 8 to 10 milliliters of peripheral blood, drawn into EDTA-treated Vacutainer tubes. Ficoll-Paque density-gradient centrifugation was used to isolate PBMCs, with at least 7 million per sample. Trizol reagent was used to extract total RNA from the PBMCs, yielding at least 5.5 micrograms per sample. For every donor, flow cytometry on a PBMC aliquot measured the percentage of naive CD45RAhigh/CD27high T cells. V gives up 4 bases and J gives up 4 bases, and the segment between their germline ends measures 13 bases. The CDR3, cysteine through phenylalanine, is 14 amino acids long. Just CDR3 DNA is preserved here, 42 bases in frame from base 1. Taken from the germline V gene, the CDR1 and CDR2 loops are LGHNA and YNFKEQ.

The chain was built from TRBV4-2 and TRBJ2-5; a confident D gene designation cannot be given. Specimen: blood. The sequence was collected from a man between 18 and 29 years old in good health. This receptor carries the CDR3 CASSPSATVETQYF. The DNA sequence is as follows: TGTGCCAGCAGCCCTTCAGCCACCGTAGAGACCCAGTACTTC.